This TCR beta chain is drawn from a study of OX40 agonist ivuxolimab in advanced cancers. In terms of the full investigation: Ivuxolimab was an agonistic, fully human IgG2 monoclonal antibody directed against OX40 (CD134), a costimulatory receptor. The point of sequencing TCRbeta in the periphery was to test whether ivuxolimab changed TCR sequence diversity and drove clonal T-cell expansion. Intravenous ivuxolimab was administered to patients every 2 weeks at six dose levels: 0.01, 0.1, 0.3, 1.5, 3 and 10 mg/kg. Of the approximately 53 patients in dose escalation, 19 had hepatocellular carcinoma, roughly 15 had melanoma, 9 had renal cell carcinoma and 9 had head and neck cancer. Patients were allowed to have had prior anti-PD-1, anti-PD-L1 or anti-CTLA-4 therapy, and around two fifths of the dose-escalation patients had been treated with checkpoint inhibitors. Partial responses occurred in three dose-escalation patients: two with cutaneous melanoma and one with hepatocellular carcinoma. A male proportion of around 80% and a mean age of around 60 years, ranging from about 23 to 79, were recorded for the dose-escalation cohort. The paper covers the monotherapy dose-escalation part of the phase I ivuxolimab trial, which included N ≈ 50 patients. Here is what the overall study found, with its caveats: After ivuxolimab, expanded clones were on average more numerous among CD8+ T cells than among CD4+ T cells. In partial responders in the 0.1-3.0 mg/kg groups, normalized peripheral clonal expansion was found to be among the lowest, especially among CD8+ T cells. At doses of 0.1 to 3.0 mg/kg, clonal expansion of both CD4+ and CD8+ T cells in blood was seen between baseline and week 6. Which antigens the clonally expanded peripheral T cells were specific for was not determined. Low levels of normalized T-cell clonal expansion were also seen in some patients who did not respond.

The germline V gene (reference sequence) gives CDR1 as SEHNR and CDR2 as FQNEAQ. The cysteine opens and the phenylalanine closes a CDR3 of 17 amino acids. Only the CDR3 part of the read is kept: 51 bases, read in frame from the first base. V is pared back by 4 bases and J by 0 bases, with 17 bases lying between the germline termini. Genomic DNA was extracted from sorted cells for sequencing of the TCRbeta CDR3 region. The immunoSEQ Assay was used for sequencing of TCRbeta CDR3 regions. Not all clones reach the TCRdb copy of this immuneACCESS table, which keeps in-frame sequences only. Checked studies attribute under half of the gap to unresolved V genes and leave the rest unexplained. The sample yields about 33,000 clones; about 85% were counted once. Roughly 4% of the sample belongs to the ten largest clones. The trial excluded patients who had a history of autoimmune disease or were on systemic immunosuppression. In every dose cohort, peripheral blood was drawn for TCR sequencing at baseline, cycle 4 day 1, and cycle 7 day 1. Samples were obtained from an open-label, multicenter, first-in-human phase I dose-escalation trial of ivuxolimab. Adults with locally advanced or metastatic head and neck squamous cell, hepatocellular, melanoma or renal cell carcinoma were enrolled in the trial. Before TCR sequencing, CD4+ T cells and CD8+ T cells were sorted from peripheral blood as separate populations.

Comment on this clone: Its binding antigen is unknown. No base qualities exist here, and no much larger clone lies one base off it.

The receptor was isolated from an adult with an advanced solid tumor such as melanoma, head and neck, liver or kidney cancer. The sample consisted of CD4+ or CD8+ T cells sorted from blood, taken in a trial of the OX40 agonist ivuxolimab. The rearrangement joined TRBV7-9 to TRBJ2-3, and possibly TRBD1, on 6 matching bases. The CDR3 is CASSSPRGSFSTDTQYF. The base sequence is TGTGCCAGCAGCTCGCCGAGGGGGAGCTTTAGCACAGATACGCAGTATTTT.